This T cell receptor (beta chain) emerged from a study of blood T cells in healthy people across ages (dated by TCRdb to between 2014 and 2017). General notes on the study: In model experiments, template switching captured about one uniquely barcoded TCR beta cDNA molecule for every two T cells. The donors were split into four age groups: young (average 16 years), middle-aged (roughly 40), aged (approximately 60) and long-lived (roughly 80). For two donors (one aged 18 to 29 and one aged 80 or older), the study analyzed two additional independent replicas of 1 million unique cDNA reads from the same blood draw. Donors of different ages were randomly distributed across sequencing lanes to avoid experimental bias. Using deep sequencing normalized with unique cDNA molecular identifiers, the study measured how TCR beta repertoire diversity changes with age. Broader findings and caveats from the paper: The CMV infection status of donors was not known, potentially confounding age-related changes in expanded clonotypes. The long-lived group showed more naive CD4+ T cells, fewer expanded clones and increased TCR diversity than the aged group, suggesting age selection. Estimates of total diversity based on one million sequenced T cells were regarded as lower bounds and as underestimates. Because profiling used bulk unsorted PBMCs, naive and antigen-experienced compartments could not be compared conclusively. As age increased, observed TCR beta diversity per million T cells dropped in a roughly linear way, and a significant reduction was already evident by age about 40. There was a strong correlation between observed TCR beta diversity and the percentage of naive T cells measured by flow cytometry.

Via the germline V gene, CDR1 is LGHNA and CDR2 YSLEER. Reading from cysteine to phenylalanine, the CDR3 counts 15 amino acids. The only DNA kept is the CDR3, 45 bases in frame from the first base. The germline V end is reduced by 0 bases and the J end by 6 bases; junction bases left unmatched: 7. Many counts were recorded for this clonotype. It has no known antigen specificity. Base-call qualities are not available, and no considerably larger clone is one nucleotide away. The library was generated by 5' RACE. The listed sequencing device is Illumina HiSeq 2500. The second PCR ran for roughly 7 to 12 cycles and used a J-beta primer mix along with a sample-barcoded 5' primer. Each TCR beta cDNA molecule received a unique molecular identifier from a template-switch 5' adaptor carrying 12 random nucleotides. Each sample yielded at least 3 million CDR3-containing paired-end reads. First-strand cDNA was synthesized from all RNA with the Mint cDNA synthesis kit, primed by a TRBC-specific oligonucleotide. Following uracil-DNA glycosylase treatment, all cDNA underwent a first 18-cycle PCR with the universal primers M1SS and BC2_uni_R. In the authors' own workflow: Normalization of each sample was performed by random selection of 1 million high-quality reads, each carrying a distinct molecular identifier. Instead of being binned into consensus sequences, reads that shared molecular identifiers were thrown out. CDR3 identification, clonotype clustering and error correction used MiTCR with a Q25 quality threshold and the strictest error-elimination algorithm. A nonparametric unseen species model using Euler transformation provided a lower-bound estimate of total TCR beta diversity. TCRdb reprocessed the public reads (quality trimming at Q25 with fastp, clone calling with MiXCR) and kept in-frame beta chains. Each CDR3 protein appears once, grouped with its most common genes and DNA. For this entry, the V and J calls and clone size follow TCRdb and not the study's own pipeline. This sample gives 650,000 to 1,000,000 distinct CDR3 sequences in total; around 34% of them show up just once. Jointly, the top ten make up 10% to 15% of the sample.

The roughly 39 donors, aged roughly 6 to 95 years, were systemically healthy Caucasian individuals from Russia. Around 10 milliliters of peripheral blood were collected from each donor into EDTA-treated Vacutainer tubes. Ficoll-Paque density-gradient centrifugation was used to isolate PBMCs, with at least 6 million per sample. Trizol reagent was used to extract total RNA from the PBMCs, yielding at least 6 micrograms per sample. Naive CD45RAhigh/CD27high T cell percentages were measured by flow cytometry on a PBMC aliquot from every donor. The V and J segments used are TRBV4-3 and TRBJ1-2, with 7 central nucleotides matching TRBD1. This clonotype originated in a young man in good health. The sequencing input was blood. The CDR3 protein sequence reads: CASSQDGRGLDGYTF. The sequenced DNA is TGCGCCAGCAGCCAAGATGGCAGGGGGTTAGATGGCTACACCTTC.